This TCR beta chain stems from a study of identical twins. Study findings and constraints: While abundant cord blood beta clonotypes carried fewer insertions, memory repertoires showed no such pattern. Low generation probability was overrepresented in out-of-frame alpha sequences shared by twins.

The CDR3 consists of 11 residues. Germline values: CDR1 SGHDN, CDR2 FVKESK. With 5 bases removed from V and 7 bases from J, the gap between germline ends came to 8 bases. Turning to this clonotype: Antigen specificity is unknown.

With template switching, a universal primer site was added, and the cDNA carried unique molecular identifiers. TCRdb itself ran the 5' RACE reads through MiXCR, one entry per CDR3 protein. The sample yields about 660,000 distinct CDR3 sequences, 8% to 9% seen once. This sample also belongs to another study, concerning yellow fever vaccine responses in identical twins.

Sequenced material: PBMCs. The origin of this receptor is a woman in her late teens or twenties in good health. This chain uses TRBV14 with TRBJ2-5; D is unclear. The CDR3 coding sequence is TGTGCCAGCAGCATTCGAGGGACCCAGTACTTC. Translating it yields CASSIRGTQYF.